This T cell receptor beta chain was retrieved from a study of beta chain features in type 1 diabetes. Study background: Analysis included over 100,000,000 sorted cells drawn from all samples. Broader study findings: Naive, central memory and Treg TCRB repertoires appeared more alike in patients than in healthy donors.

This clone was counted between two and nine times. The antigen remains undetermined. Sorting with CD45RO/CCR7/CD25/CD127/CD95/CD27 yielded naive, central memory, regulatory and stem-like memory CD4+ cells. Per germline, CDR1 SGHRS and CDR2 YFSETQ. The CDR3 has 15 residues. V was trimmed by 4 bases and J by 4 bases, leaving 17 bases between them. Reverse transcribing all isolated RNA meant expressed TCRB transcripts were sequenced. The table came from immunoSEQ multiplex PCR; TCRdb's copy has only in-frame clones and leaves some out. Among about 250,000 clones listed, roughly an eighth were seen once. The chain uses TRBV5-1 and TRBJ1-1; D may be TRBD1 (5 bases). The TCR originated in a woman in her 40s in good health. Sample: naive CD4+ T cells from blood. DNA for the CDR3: TGCGCCAGCAGCCCTGCGCTGAGGGGAGGCACTGAAGCTTTCTTT. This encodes CASSPALRGGTEAFF. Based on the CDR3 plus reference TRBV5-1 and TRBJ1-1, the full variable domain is KAGVTQTPRYLIKTRGQQVTLSCSPISGHRSVSWYQQTPGQGLQFLFEYFSETQRNKGNFPGRFSGRQFSNSRSEMNVSTLELGDSALYLCASSPALRGGTEAFFGQGTRLTVV.